A selection of T cell receptor beta chains follows, all from one sample in a study of OX40 agonist ivuxolimab in advanced cancers. Sequencing was performed with immunoSEQ multiplex PCR; in TCRdb, only in-frame clones are kept and a portion is missing. The sample holds 45,000 to 55,000 clones; under 90% are singletons and the top ten take 1.6%. The sequences come from CD4+ or CD8+ T cells sorted from blood, collected in a trial of the OX40 agonist ivuxolimab. These receptors were collected from an adult with an advanced solid tumor such as melanoma, head and neck, liver or kidney cancer. Each CDR3 is given without its conserved first and last residue. Fields, in order: V gene, CDR3 length, J gene, CDR3 protein.

>TRBV11-2|15|TRBJ2-1
ASSLVRTSGRKNEQF
>TRBV5-3|11|TRBJ1-2
ARSRGQGNGYT
>TRBV28|13|TRBJ1-3
ASSPHRVSGNTIY
>TRBV7-9|14|TRBJ2-4
ASSLGAGLAKNIQY
>TRBV18|9|TRBJ2-1
ASSPDNEQF
>TRBV30|16|TRBJ1-6
AWSLAGGQGFYNSPLH
>TRBV5-1|12|TRBJ2-2
ASRPSGGTGELF
>TRBV10-3|9|TRBJ2-7
ASGSSYEQY
>TRBV14|15|TRBJ2-7
ASSPPGVNRGLNEQY
>TRBV19|9|TRBJ2-3
ASSMRDTQY
>TRBV7-8|11|-
ASSRTSSYEQY
>TRBV4-3|12|TRBJ1-5
ASSQEWGLQPQH
>TRBV29-1|8|TRBJ1-1
SGGEDEAF
>TRBV7-9|12|TRBJ1-1
ASSPPRKGGEAF
>TRBV19|12|TRBJ2-5
ATRAQGAGETQY
>TRBV28|13|TRBJ1-6
ASIPDRGDNSPLH
>TRBV4-3|11|TRBJ2-4
ASSQEYRDIQY
>TRBV10-1|12|TRBJ1-4
ASSVDGWVEKLF
>TRBV1|13|TRBJ2-1
TSSQVGAVFTEQF
>TRBV7-9|12|TRBJ1-5
ASSLEGTNQPQH
>TRBV6-5|10|TRBJ1-2
ASSRTGYGYT
>TRBV19|13|TRBJ2-1
ASNPLAGENYEQF
>TRBV6-5|12|TRBJ2-2
ASRRSPRPGELF
>TRBV19|9|TRBJ1-2
ASIQPYGYT
>TRBV28|13|TRBJ2-3
ASSSGTGTTDTQY
>TRBV15|13|TRBJ1-1
ATSRDYGRNTEAF
>TRBV4-3|16|TRBJ1-1
ASSQDRTGEGGRTEAF
>TRBV9|12|TRBJ2-3
ASTRGASTDTQY
>TRBV28|13|TRBJ2-5
ASSRTGTAKETQY
>TRBV28|12|TRBJ1-1
ASSFLQDGAEAF
>TRBV7-2|16|TRBJ1-1
ASSSGLYGPIVHAEAF
>TRBV7-2|11|TRBJ1-4
ASSTPQNEKLF
>TRBV11-2|11|TRBJ1-2
ASRGRRNYGYT
>TRBV9|12|TRBJ2-3
ASSVGQATDTQY
>TRBV6-5|12|TRBJ1-2
ASRTLTGVSGYT
>TRBV27|13|TRBJ2-1
ASSSSGPHGGEQF
>TRBV11-3|14|TRBJ2-2
ASSLSGPNGAGELF
>TRBV25-1|12|TRBJ1-1
ASSGDRGSTEAF
>TRBV15|13|TRBJ1-5
ATSRDRALSQPQH
>TRBV28|12|TRBJ1-5
ASSLSTGGQPQH
>TRBV21-1|15|TRBJ2-1
ASSHRLRDRDRNEQF
>TRBV9|11|TRBJ1-1
ASSAHRDTEAF
>TRBV5-6|12|TRBJ2-3
ASSLKRLTDTQY
>TRBV5-6|13|TRBJ2-7
ASSLSGLGTYEQY
>TRBV5-1|14|TRBJ2-5
ASSLAPREGYGTQY